One and the same sample provided the 5 T cell receptor beta chains below, sequenced in a study of T cells in Graves' hyperthyroidism and ophthalmopathy. The source material, RNA transcripts, was used to amplify TCR beta CDR3 regions. TCR CDR3 regions were first amplified by RT-PCR with HTBI primers. TCRdb called the multiplex PCR reads again in MiXCR, with one record for every CDR3 protein. The table shows roughly 520,000 distinct CDR3 sequences, with less than 25% occurring only once. Sequenced material: blood. These receptor sequences come from a woman in her thirties with Graves' ophthalmopathy.

The CDR3: CASSVESGGYEQYF. The CDR3 DNA reads as TGTGCCAGCAGCGTAGAAAGCGGGGGCTACGAGCAGTACTTC. The rearrangement uses TRBV9 and TRBJ2-7; the match to TRBD2 covers 8 bases. V trimming: 0 bases; J trimming: 3 bases; junction bases outside the gene matches: 2. The CDR3 has 14 amino acids. The V gene's germline CDR1 is SGDLS and CDR2 YYNGEE.

The gene calls are TRBV12-3 or TRBV12-4 and TRBJ1-2; 7 nucleotides align to TRBD1. J gave up 4 bases and V 4 bases, and 9 bases lay outside the gene matches. The CDR3 consists of 15 residues. The CDR3 coding sequence is TGTGCCAGCAGTTCCGAATACCGGGACAGCTATGGCTACACCTTC. It specifies CASSSEYRDSYGYTF.

This clonotype was detected only a few times. This chain connects TRBV12-3 or TRBV12-4 to TRBJ2-7; D is possibly TRBD1 (5 bases). The CDR3 runs 13 residues. The CDR3 reads CASCFGRVYEQYV. CDR3 bases: TGTGCCAGCTGTTTTGGCAGGGTCTACGAGCAGTACGTC.

The chain uses TRBV6-2 or TRBV6-3 and TRBJ1-5; the D gene is possibly TRBD1 (6 bases). Between the trimmed V and J ends, which lost 6 bases and 0 bases, there was a span of 21 bases. The CDR3 has 18 amino acids. Per germline, CDR1 MNHEY and CDR2 SVGEGT. The CDR3 nucleotides are TGTGCCAGCAGCTTCTCTTCCAGGGGCCGATATAGCAATCAGCCCCAGCATTTT. Translating it yields CASSFSSRGRYSNQPQHF.

The chain recombines TRBV12-3 or TRBV12-4 with TRBJ2-5, with 9 bases identical to TRBD1. The CDR3 consists of 13 residues. Trimming removed 6 bases from V and 5 bases from J; junction bases left unmatched: 4. The CDR3 loop is CASRGTGSETQYF. As DNA, the CDR3 is TGTGCCAGCAGGGGGACAGGGAGCGAGACCCAGTACTTC.